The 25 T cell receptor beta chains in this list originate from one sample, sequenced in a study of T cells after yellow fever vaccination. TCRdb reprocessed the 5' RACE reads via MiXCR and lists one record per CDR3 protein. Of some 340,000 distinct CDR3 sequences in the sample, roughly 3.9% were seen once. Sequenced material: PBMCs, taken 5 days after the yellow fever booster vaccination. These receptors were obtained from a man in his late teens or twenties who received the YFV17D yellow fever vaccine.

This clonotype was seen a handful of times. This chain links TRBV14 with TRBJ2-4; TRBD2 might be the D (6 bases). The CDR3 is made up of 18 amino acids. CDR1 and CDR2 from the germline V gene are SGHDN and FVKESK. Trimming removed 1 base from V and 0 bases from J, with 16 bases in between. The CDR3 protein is CASSQGESGQLAKNIQYF. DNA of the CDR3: TGTGCCAGCAGCCAAGGAGAAAGCGGGCAGCTAGCCAAAAACATTCAGTACTTC.

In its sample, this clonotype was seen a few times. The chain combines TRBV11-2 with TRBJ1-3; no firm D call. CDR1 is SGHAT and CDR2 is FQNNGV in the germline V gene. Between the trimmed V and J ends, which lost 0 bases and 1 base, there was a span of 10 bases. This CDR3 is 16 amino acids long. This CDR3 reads CASSLEMGGSGNTIYF. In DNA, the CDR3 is TGTGCCAGCAGCTTAGAGATGGGTGGTTCTGGAAACACCATATATTTT.

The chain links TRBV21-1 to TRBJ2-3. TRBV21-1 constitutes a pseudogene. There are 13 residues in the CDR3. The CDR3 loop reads CASSRPYTDTQYF. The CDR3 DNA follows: TGTGCCAGCAGCAGACCGTACACAGATACGCAGTATTTT.

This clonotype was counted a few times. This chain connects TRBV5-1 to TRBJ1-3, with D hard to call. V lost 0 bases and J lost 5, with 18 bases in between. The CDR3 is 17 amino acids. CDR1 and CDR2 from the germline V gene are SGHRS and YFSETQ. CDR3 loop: CASSLAQDSRGRNTIYF. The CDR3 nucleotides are TGCGCCAGCAGCTTGGCCCAAGACTCGCGCGGACGAAACACCATATATTTT. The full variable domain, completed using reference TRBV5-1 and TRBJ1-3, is KAGVTQTPRYLIKTRGQQVTLSCSPISGHRSVSWYQQTPGQGLQFLFEYFSETQRNKGNFPGRFSGRQFSNSRSEMNVSTLELGDSALYLCASSLAQDSRGRNTIYFGEGSWLTVV.

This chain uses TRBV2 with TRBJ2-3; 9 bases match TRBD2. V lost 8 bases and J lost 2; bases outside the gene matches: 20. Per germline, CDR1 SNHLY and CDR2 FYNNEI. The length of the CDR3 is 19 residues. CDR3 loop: CASAGYPSLERGVTDTQYF. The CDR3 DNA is TGTGCCAGCGCTGGCTACCCCTCTCTTGAGCGGGGGGTCACAGATACGCAGTATTTT.

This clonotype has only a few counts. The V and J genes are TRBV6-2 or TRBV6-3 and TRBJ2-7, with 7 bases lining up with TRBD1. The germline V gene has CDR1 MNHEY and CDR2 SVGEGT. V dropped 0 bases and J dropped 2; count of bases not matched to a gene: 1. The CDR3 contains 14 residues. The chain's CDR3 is CASSYSGTAYEQYV. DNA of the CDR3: TGTGCCAGCAGTTACTCAGGGACAGCCTACGAGCAGTACGTC.

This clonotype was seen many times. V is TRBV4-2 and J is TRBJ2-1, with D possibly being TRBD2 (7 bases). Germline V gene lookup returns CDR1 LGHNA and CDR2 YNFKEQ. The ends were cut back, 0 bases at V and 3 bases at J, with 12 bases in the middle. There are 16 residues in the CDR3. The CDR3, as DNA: TGTGCCAGCAGCCAAGATAGGGGGGGGGTCTACAATGAGCAGTTCTTC. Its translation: CASSQDRGGVYNEQFF.

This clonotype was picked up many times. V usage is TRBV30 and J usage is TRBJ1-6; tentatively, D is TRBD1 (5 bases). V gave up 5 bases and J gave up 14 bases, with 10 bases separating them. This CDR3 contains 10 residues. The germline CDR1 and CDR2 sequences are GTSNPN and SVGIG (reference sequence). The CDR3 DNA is TGTGCCTGGGGCCGGGGGGCCCTCCACTTT. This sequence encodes CAWGRGALHF.

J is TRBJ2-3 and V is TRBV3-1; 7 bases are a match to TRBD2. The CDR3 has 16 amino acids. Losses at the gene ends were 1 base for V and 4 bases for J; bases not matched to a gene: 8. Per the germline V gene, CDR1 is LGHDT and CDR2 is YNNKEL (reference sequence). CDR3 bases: TGTGCCAGCAGCCAAGGTTCTAGCGGAAGGCCAGATACGCAGTATTTT. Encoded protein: CASSQGSSGRPDTQYF.

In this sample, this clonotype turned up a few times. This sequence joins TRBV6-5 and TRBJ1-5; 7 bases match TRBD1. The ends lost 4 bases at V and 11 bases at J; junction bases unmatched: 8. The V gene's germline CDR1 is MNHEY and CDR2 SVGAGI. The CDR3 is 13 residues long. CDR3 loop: CASSWQAQGAQHF. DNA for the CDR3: TGTGCCAGCAGTTGGCAGGCGCAGGGGGCCCAGCATTTT.

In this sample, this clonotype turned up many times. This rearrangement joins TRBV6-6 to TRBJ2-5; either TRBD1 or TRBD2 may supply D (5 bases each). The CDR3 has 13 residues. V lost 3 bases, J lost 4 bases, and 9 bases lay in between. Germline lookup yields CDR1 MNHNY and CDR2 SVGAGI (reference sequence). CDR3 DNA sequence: TGTGCCAGCAGTTATCGAGGGGCAGAGACCCAGTACTTC. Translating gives CASSYRGAETQYF.

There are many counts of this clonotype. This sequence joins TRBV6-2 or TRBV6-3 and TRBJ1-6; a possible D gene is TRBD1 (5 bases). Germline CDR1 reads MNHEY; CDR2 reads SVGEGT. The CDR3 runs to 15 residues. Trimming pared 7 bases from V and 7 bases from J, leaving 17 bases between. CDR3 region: CASTLRRQNNSPLHF. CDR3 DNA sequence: TGTGCCAGCACATTACGCCGACAGAACAATTCACCCCTCCACTTT.

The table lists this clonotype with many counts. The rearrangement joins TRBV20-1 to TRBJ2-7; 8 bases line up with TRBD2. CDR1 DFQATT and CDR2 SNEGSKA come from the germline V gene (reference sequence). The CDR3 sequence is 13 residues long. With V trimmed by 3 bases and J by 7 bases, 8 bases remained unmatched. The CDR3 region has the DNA TGCAGTGCTAGGGTAGCGGGGAGGATGGAGCAGTACTTC. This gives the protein CSARVAGRMEQYF.

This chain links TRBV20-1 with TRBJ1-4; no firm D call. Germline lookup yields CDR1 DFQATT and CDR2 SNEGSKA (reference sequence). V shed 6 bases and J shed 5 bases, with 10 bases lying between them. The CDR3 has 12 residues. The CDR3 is CSARALNEKLFF. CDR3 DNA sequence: TGCAGTGCCCGGGCCCTGAATGAAAAACTGTTTTTT.

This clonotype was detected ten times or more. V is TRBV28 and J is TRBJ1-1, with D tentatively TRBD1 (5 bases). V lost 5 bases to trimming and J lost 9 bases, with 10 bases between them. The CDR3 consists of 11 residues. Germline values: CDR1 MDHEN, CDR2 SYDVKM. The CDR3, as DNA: TGTGCCAGCAGTAACGCAGGGAAAGCTTTCTTT. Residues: CASSNAGKAFF.

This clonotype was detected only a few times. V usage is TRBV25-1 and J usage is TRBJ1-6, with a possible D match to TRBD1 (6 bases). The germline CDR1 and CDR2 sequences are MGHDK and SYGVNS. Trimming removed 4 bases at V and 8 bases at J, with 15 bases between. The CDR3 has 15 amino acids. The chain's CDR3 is CASSALGGAYSPLHF. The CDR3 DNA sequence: TGTGCCAGCAGTGCGCTGGGGGGCGCGTATTCACCCCTCCACTTT.

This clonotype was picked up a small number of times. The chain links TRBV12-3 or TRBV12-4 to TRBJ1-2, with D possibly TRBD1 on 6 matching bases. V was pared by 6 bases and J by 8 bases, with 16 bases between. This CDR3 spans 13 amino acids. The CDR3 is CASSHEGGTGYTF. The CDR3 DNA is TGTGCCAGCAGCCACGAGGGGGGGACCGGCTACACCTTC.

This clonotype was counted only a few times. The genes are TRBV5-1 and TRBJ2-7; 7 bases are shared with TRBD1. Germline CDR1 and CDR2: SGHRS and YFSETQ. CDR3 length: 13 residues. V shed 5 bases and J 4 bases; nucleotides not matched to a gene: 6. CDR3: CASSEQGWYEQYF. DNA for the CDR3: TGCGCCAGCAGTGAACAGGGGTGGTACGAGCAGTACTTC.

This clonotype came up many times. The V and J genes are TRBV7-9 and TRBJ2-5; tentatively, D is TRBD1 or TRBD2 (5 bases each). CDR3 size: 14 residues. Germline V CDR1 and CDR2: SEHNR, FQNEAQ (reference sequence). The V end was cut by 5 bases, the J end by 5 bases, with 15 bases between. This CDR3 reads CASSPPQGAETQYF. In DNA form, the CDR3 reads TGTGCCAGCAGCCCCCCCCAGGGAGCGGAGACCCAGTACTTC.

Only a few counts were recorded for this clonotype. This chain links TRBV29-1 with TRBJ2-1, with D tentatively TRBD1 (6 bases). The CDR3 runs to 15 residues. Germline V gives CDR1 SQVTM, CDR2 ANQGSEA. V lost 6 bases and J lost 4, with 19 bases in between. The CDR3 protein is CSVSTGSLAYNEQFF. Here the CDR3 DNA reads TGCAGCGTGTCCACAGGGTCTTTGGCGTACAATGAGCAGTTCTTC.

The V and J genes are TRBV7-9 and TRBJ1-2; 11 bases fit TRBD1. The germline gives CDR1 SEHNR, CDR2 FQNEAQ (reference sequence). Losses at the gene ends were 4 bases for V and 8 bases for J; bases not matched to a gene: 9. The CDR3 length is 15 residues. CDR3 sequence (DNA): TGTGCCAGCAGCTCCCGGGACAGGGGGGTTATAGGCTACACCTTC. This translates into CASSSRDRGVIGYTF.

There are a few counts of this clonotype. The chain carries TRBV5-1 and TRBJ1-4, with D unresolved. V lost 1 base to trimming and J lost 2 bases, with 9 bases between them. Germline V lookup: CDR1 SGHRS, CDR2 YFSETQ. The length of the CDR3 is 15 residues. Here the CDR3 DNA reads TGCGCCAGCAGCTTGTCTGGATACACTAATGAAAAACTGTTTTTT. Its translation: CASSLSGYTNEKLFF.

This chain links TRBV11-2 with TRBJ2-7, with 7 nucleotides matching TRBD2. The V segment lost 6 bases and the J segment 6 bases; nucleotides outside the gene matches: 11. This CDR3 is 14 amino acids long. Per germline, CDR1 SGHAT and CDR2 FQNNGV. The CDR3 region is CASRSGPRGGEQYF. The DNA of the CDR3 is TGTGCCAGCAGATCCGGGCCCCGCGGGGGCGAGCAGTACTTC.

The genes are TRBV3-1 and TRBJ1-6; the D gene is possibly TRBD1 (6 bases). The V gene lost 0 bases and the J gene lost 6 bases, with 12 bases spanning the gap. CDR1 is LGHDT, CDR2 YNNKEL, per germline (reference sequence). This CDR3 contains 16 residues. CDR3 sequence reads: CASSQEDSPSNSPLHF. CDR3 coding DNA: TGTGCCAGCAGCCAAGAGGACAGCCCTTCTAATTCACCCCTCCACTTT.

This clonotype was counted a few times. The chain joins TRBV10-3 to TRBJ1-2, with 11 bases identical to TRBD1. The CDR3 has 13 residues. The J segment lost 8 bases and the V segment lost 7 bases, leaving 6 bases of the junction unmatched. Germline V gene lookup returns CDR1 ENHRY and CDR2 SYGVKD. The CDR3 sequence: CAITGQGARGYTF. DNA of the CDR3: TGTGCCATCACCGGACAGGGGGCGAGAGGCTACACCTTC.